This T cell receptor beta chain was captured by sequencing in a study of breast tumors, draining lymph nodes, adjacent tissues (dated by TCRdb to 2016 to 2017). Background for the entire study: In breast cancer patients, the study compared the TCR beta repertoires of tumor, adjacent nontumor tissue and axillary lymph nodes. The study aimed to assess the relationships and possible T-cell exchange between tumor, surrounding tissue and draining lymph node repertoires in human breast cancer.

This clonotype has at least ten counts. Its antigen target is currently unknown. No quality values exist for individual bases; no much larger clone is one base distant. Lymph node samples came from the axillary draining lymph nodes of breast cancer patients. Sequencing used an Illumina HiSeq 2000. Multiplex PCR amplification was used to generate the TCR beta chain libraries. High-throughput sequencing was used to analyze the amplified TCR beta chain products. The public reads were run again by TCRdb, first through fastp at Q25 and then through MiXCR, and only productive beta chains were kept. Rows matching on CDR3 protein sequence are summarized as one entry with the most common DNA and genes. In all, the sample holds under 250,000 distinct CDR3 sequences, and roughly 30% of those were seen once. The biggest ten clones account for 1.4% of the sample. The CDR3 contains 17 residues, cysteine and phenylalanine counted. CDR3 DNA only is kept here, 51 bases in frame from base 1. For CDR1 and CDR2, the germline V gene (reference sequence) lists LNHDA and SQIVND. The junction carries 15 bases between V and J, which are trimmed by 3 bases and 0 bases respectively.

Findings and caveats that apply to the study as a whole: The data were judged consistent with most tumor T cells deriving from the lymph node and then expanding within tumor tissue. The conclusion that tumor T cells originate in lymph nodes was presented as consistent with a hypothesis rather than as directly demonstrated. Tumor and nontumor tissue repertoires were found to be significantly more similar in luminal-like than in basal-like breast cancer. Tumor T-cell repertoires showed less diversity than lymph node repertoires and more diversity than nontumor tissue repertoires, and tumor T-cell repertoires showed preferential V and J gene usage.

The chain couples TRBV19 to TRBJ1-3; the D gene cannot be named for sure. The sequencing input was axillary lymph node tissue. The clonotype was recovered from a female donor with breast cancer. Some clones in this sample may be carry-over from other donors' samples. The nucleotide sequence is given as TGTGCCAGTAGTATTGTTTCGGGAACGATCTCTGGAAACACCATATATTTT. This codes for CASSIVSGTISGNTIYF.